This T cell receptor beta chain was profiled in a study of CD8 T cells in Susac syndrome. Random-hexamer reverse transcription was applied to roughly 0.45 to 1 ug RNA. Coverage of TCR beta CDR3 amplification by immunoSEQ multiplex PCR extended to 54 Vbeta and 13 Jbeta. TCRdb called the immunoSEQ multiplex PCR reads again in MiXCR, with one record for every CDR3 protein. The table includes tens of thousands of distinct CDR3 sequences, roughly 94% detected once. The CDR3 is 14 amino acids. Germline lookup yields CDR1 SGDLS and CDR2 YYNGEE. Concerning this clonotype itself: The junction differs from germline at one of its ends, possibly a read error.

TCR beta sequencing covered blood CD8+ and CD4+ T cells. TEMRA cells were enriched by FACS, and CD4+ and CD8+ T cells were negatively isolated. The source is a human donor in good health. The V and J genes are TRBV9 and TRBJ1-2; unclear D gene. Sequenced: CD8+ T cells from PBMCs. For the CDR3, the DNA is TGTGCCAGCAACGTAGGTGCAGATAACTATGGCTACACCTTC. Encoded protein: CASNVGADNYGYTF.